These 18 T cell receptor beta chains were sequenced from one sample in a study of response to subunit inactivated influenza vaccine. Via MiXCR, TCRdb re-called the RT-PCR reads, giving one row per CDR3 protein. This sample has hundreds of thousands of distinct CDR3 sequences, with approximately 14% found just once. The material sequenced was PBMCs from blood, taken approximately 12 days after vaccination. All receptors come from a man between 45 and 60 years old who received an inactivated influenza vaccine.

The chain combines TRBV6-1 with TRBJ1-6; 8 bases match TRBD1. Germline values: CDR1 MNHNS, CDR2 SASEGT. This CDR3 is 15 amino acids long. J was trimmed by 6 bases and V by 3 bases; bases with no gene match: 4. This CDR3 is CASSEFGQGNSPLHF. CDR3 DNA: TGTGCCAGCAGTGAGTTCGGACAGGGTAATTCACCCCTCCACTTT.

CDR3 sequence reads: CASSYSGIGPQETQYF. In DNA, the CDR3 is TGTGCCAGCAGTTACTCGGGTATCGGACCTCAAGAGACCCAGTACTTC. The chain is built from TRBV6-5 and TRBJ2-5; no definite D call. The CDR3 spans 16 residues. Germline assignment: CDR1 MNHEY and CDR2 SVGAGI. Trimming shortened V by 0 bases and J by 2 bases, and 13 bases separated the two germline ends.

The chain carries TRBV6-6 and TRBJ2-3, with no clear D. Germline V gives CDR1 MNHNY, CDR2 SVGAGI (reference sequence). This CDR3 region has 12 residues. Trimming removed 7 bases at V and 5 bases at J, with 10 bases between. DNA for the CDR3: TGTGCCAGCACTCTAGTGGGAGATACGCAGTATTTT. It translates to CASTLVGDTQYF.

The genes are TRBV5-1 and TRBJ1-6, with 11 positions matching TRBD1. Germline lookup yields CDR1 SGHRS and CDR2 YFSETQ. With V trimmed by 4 bases and J by 8 bases, 8 bases remained unmatched. This CDR3 is 16 amino acids long. CDR3 loop: CASSIGGGQGDSPLHF. In DNA, the CDR3 is TGCGCCAGCAGCATAGGCGGGGGACAGGGGGATTCACCCCTCCACTTT.

The rearrangement uses TRBV9 and TRBJ2-7; 8 nucleotides line up with TRBD1. Losses at the gene ends were 2 bases for V and 5 bases for J; bases not matched to a gene: 6. Germline CDR1 SGDLS, CDR2 YYNGEE. This CDR3 has 14 residues. The CDR3 DNA reads as TGTGCCAGCAGCGTGGCAGGGGGCATCAACGAGCAGTACTTC. Protein product: CASSVAGGINEQYF.

This chain uses TRBV7-9 with TRBJ1-3, with D uncertain. This CDR3 has 13 residues. V lost 1 base and J lost 4, with 5 bases in between. CDR1 and CDR2 (germline): SEHNR, FQNEAQ (reference sequence). The CDR3 bases are TGTGCCAGCAGCTTAGGATGGGGAAACACCATATATTTT. It is translated as CASSLGWGNTIYF.

The table lists this clonotype with many counts. V usage is TRBV20-1 and J usage is TRBJ2-3, with D hard to call. This CDR3 spans 14 amino acids. V lost 1 base and J 2 bases, leaving 10 bases between the germline ends. Per germline, CDR1 DFQATT and CDR2 SNEGSKA (reference sequence). The CDR3 DNA reads as TGCAGTGCTAGAGGAACCGGAAACACAGATACGCAGTATTTT. As protein: CSARGTGNTDTQYF.

A few counts support this clonotype. The CDR3 sequence is CSAQRVAGNTGELFF. The CDR3 bases are TGCAGTGCCCAGCGGGTAGCTGGAAACACCGGGGAGCTGTTTTTT. The V call is TRBV20-1, the J call TRBJ2-2; a possible D gene is TRBD2 (6 bases). The CDR3 totals 15 residues. Trimming took 6 bases from V and 2 from J, leaving 16 bases between them. Germline V gives CDR1 DFQATT, CDR2 SNEGSKA (reference sequence).

This clonotype has ten or more counts. The chain uses TRBV7-2 and TRBJ2-7, with 7 positions matching TRBD1. Germline V gene sequence: CDR1 SGHTA, CDR2 FQGNSA. The CDR3 totals 11 residues. Trimming at V came to 5 bases and at J to 8 bases, leaving 3 bases not matched to a gene. The CDR3 DNA is TGTGCCAGCAGCCCGGGACAGCAGCAGTACTTC. Translated, it gives CASSPGQQQYF.

Here the CDR3 DNA reads TGTGCCAGCAGTCCTCAGGGAGCGCCAGGGAATGAGCAGTTCTTC. It yields the protein CASSPQGAPGNEQFF. This chain connects TRBV2 to TRBJ2-1; D may match TRBD1 or TRBD2 (5 bases each). The CDR3 length is 15 residues. Trimming removed 5 bases at V and 7 bases at J, with 18 bases between. Germline V gives CDR1 SNHLY, CDR2 FYNNEI.

CDR3 loop: CASSQSRGSEAFF. CDR3 bases: TGTGCCAGCAGCCAATCCAGGGGGTCTGAAGCTTTCTTT. This sequence joins TRBV9 and TRBJ1-1; 7 bases line up with TRBD1. Germline values: CDR1 SGDLS, CDR2 YYNGEE. This CDR3 region has 13 residues. Trimming cost V 4 bases and J 6 bases; bases outside gene matches: 6.

This clonotype was counted at least ten times. The CDR3 DNA is TGTGCCAGCAATGGAGCGGACCAGGACACCGGGGAGCTGTTTTTT. It specifies CASNGADQDTGELFF. This chain connects TRBV2 to TRBJ2-2; D might be TRBD2 (5 bases). CDR3 size: 15 residues. Deletions cut 7 bases from V and 3 bases from J, with 15 bases between. Germline-derived CDR1 and CDR2 are SNHLY and FYNNEI.

This clonotype was seen a handful of times. The chain employs TRBV28 and TRBJ2-2, with D perhaps matching TRBD2 (6 bases). V lost 1 base and J lost 7, with 13 bases in between. CDR3 size: 15 residues. Per germline, CDR1 MDHEN and CDR2 SYDVKM. The CDR3 nucleotides are TGTGCCAGCAGTTTATTGGGGGAGGCCCTCGGGGAGCTGTTTTTT. This translates into CASSLLGEALGELFF.

The chain carries TRBV20-1 and TRBJ2-1; no clear D gene. CDR3 length equals 14 residues. The germline V gene has CDR1 DFQATT and CDR2 SNEGSKA (reference sequence). With 1 base removed from V and 6 bases from J, the gap between germline ends came to 13 bases. CDR3 protein: CSARGLGRVNEQFF. In nucleotides, the CDR3 is TGCAGTGCTAGAGGGCTAGGGCGAGTCAATGAGCAGTTCTTC.

This clonotype was observed a handful of times. The chain uses TRBV20-1 and TRBJ2-3; 8 positions match TRBD2. Germline values: CDR1 DFQATT, CDR2 SNEGSKA (reference sequence). Unmatched junction bases numbered 5, after V lost 1 base and J lost 2 bases. The CDR3 is made up of 15 amino acids. CDR3 protein: CSARGLLAATDTQYF. The CDR3 DNA reads as TGCAGTGCTAGAGGCTTACTAGCGGCCACAGATACGCAGTATTTT.

There are a few counts of this clonotype. The CDR3 bases are TGTGCCAGCTCACAATGGACCTTCGAGGCAGATACGCAGTATTTT. It specifies CASSQWTFEADTQYF. The rearrangement joins TRBV18 to TRBJ2-3; unclear D gene. V dropped 4 bases and J dropped 4 bases, with 15 bases sitting between them. The CDR3 extends over 15 amino acids. Germline CDR1 is KGHSH and CDR2 is LQKENI.

As regards this clonotype: With a much larger clone just one base away, this may be a read error. The genes are TRBV20-1 and TRBJ2-7; 8 bases map to TRBD2. Germline V CDR1 and CDR2: DFQATT, SNEGSKA (reference sequence). This CDR3 contains 13 residues. Trimming took 6 bases from V and 2 from J; bases not matched to a gene: 6. The CDR3 DNA sequence: TGCAGTGCCCGGACTAGCAGGACCTACGAGCAGTACTTC. This translates into CSARTSRTYEQYF.

This clonotype showed up just once. The chain links TRBV7-8 to TRBJ1-6; D uncertain. Per germline, CDR1 SGHVS and CDR2 FQNEAQ. The CDR3 runs 19 residues. Trimming removed 5 bases at V and 0 bases at J, with 20 bases between. DNA of the CDR3: TGTGCCAGCAGCCGTCAGAGGGTAGTGGGGAGCTCCTATAATTCACCCCTCCACTTT. It is translated as CASSRQRVVGSSYNSPLHF.